Presented here are 24 T cell receptor beta chains from one specimen sequenced in a study of cytomegalovirus exposure and HLA in healthy donors. A multiplex PCR was run with 60 Vbeta primers and 13 Jbeta primers. TCRdb's copy holds only in-frame clones and misses some; the assay was immunoSEQ multiplex PCR. The sample has about 190,000 clones; roughly 80% are singletons. What was sequenced was PBMCs. Receptors were obtained from a woman aged 50 to 60 in good health and CMV-seropositive.

DNA for the CDR3: TGTGCCAGCAGTGTGGGAGGAGGTGATGGCTACACCTTC. This sequence encodes CASSVGGGDGYTF. This chain joins TRBV6-5 and TRBJ1-2; D uncertain. The CDR3 loop spans 13 amino acids. The germline V gene has CDR1 MNHEY and CDR2 SVGAGI. Deletions cut 5 bases from V and 6 bases from J, with 13 bases between.

This sequence joins TRBV7-2 and TRBJ2-3, with TRBD2 matching over 13 bases. Per the germline V gene, CDR1 is SGHTA and CDR2 is FQGNSA. This CDR3 is built from 16 residues. V dropped 5 bases and J dropped 2; count of bases not matched to a gene: 4. The CDR3 loop reads CASSTGLAGSTDTQYF. The CDR3 nucleotides read TGTGCCAGCAGCACGGGACTAGCGGGGTCCACAGATACGCAGTATTTT.

The chain couples TRBV29-1 to TRBJ1-1; no reliable D call. The germline V gene has CDR1 SQVTM and CDR2 ANQGSEA. V lost 4 bases to trimming and J lost 0 bases, with 9 bases between them. CDR3 length: 13 amino acids. The CDR3 sequence: CSVAREMNTEAFF. The DNA of the CDR3 is TGCAGCGTTGCGAGGGAGATGAACACTGAAGCTTTCTTT. Full variable domain (outside the CDR3, taken from reference TRBV29-1 and TRBJ1-1): SAVISQKPSRDICQRGTSLTIQCQVDSQVTMMFWYRQQPGQSLTLIATANQGSEATYESGFVIDKFPISRPNLTFSTLTVSNMSPEDSSIYLCSVAREMNTEAFFGQGTRLTVV.

This clone was seen a single time. The chain joins TRBV4-3 to TRBJ2-5, with 9 bases aligning to TRBD1. The DNA end favors TRBJ2-7, so the J call may be wrong. The CDR3 length is 15 residues. CDR1 is LGHNA and CDR2 is YSLEER in the germline V gene. For the CDR3, the DNA is TGCGCCAGCAGCCAAGACGGAAGACAGGGGGACGAGCAGTACTTC. Translating gives CASSQDGRQGDEQYF.

The V gene is TRBV6-5, the J gene TRBJ1-1; no definite D call. CDR3 length: 15 amino acids. The V gene lost 4 bases and the J gene lost 8 bases, with 20 bases spanning the gap. Per the germline V gene, CDR1 is MNHEY and CDR2 is SVGAGI. DNA for the CDR3: TGTGCCAGCAGTTCACTCGGACTGGGTGAAAGCGAAGCTTTCTTT. It codes for CASSSLGLGESEAFF.

This clone turned up a few times. The chain couples TRBV28 to TRBJ1-4, with D possibly TRBD1 on 5 matching bases. Trimming stripped 3 bases from V and 4 bases from J, with 9 bases between. The germline CDR1 and CDR2 sequences are MDHEN and SYDVKM. The CDR3 is 14 residues long. DNA of the CDR3: TGTGCCAGCAGTTTCGACAGACATAATGAAAAACTGTTTTTT. Translation: CASSFDRHNEKLFF.

This chain connects TRBV5-1 to TRBJ2-3, with TRBD2 matching over 7 bases. From germline, CDR1 is SGHRS and CDR2 YFSETQ. The CDR3 is made up of 13 amino acids. V was pared by 0 bases and J by 6 bases, with 1 base of the junction left unmatched. The CDR3 region is CASSLELADTQYF. The CDR3 bases are TGCGCCAGCAGCTTGGAACTAGCGGATACGCAGTATTTT.

The chain recombines TRBV13 with TRBJ2-7, with TRBD2 matching over 7 bases. The V gene end was trimmed by 4 bases and the J gene end by 0 bases; junction bases not matched to a gene: 12. The length of the CDR3 is 17 residues. CDR1 and CDR2 from the germline V gene are PRHDT and FYEKMQ (reference sequence). The chain's CDR3 is CASSSRSRAGLSYEQYF. The CDR3 bases are TGTGCCAGCAGCTCCAGAAGTCGAGCGGGGCTCTCCTACGAGCAGTACTTC.

The V gene is TRBV6-6, the J gene TRBJ1-5; no firm D call. The germline V gene has CDR1 MNHNY and CDR2 SVGAGI (reference sequence). Trimming shortened V by 2 bases and J by 9 bases, and 14 bases separated the two germline ends. The length of the CDR3 is 14 residues. As DNA, the CDR3 is TGTGCCAGCAGTTACGGGCAGAACTCTTCGCCCCAGCATTTT. It codes for CASSYGQNSSPQHF.

V usage is TRBV2 and J usage is TRBJ1-6; 7 nucleotides match TRBD1. Germline values: CDR1 SNHLY, CDR2 FYNNEI. CDR3 length equals 14 residues. With V trimmed by 10 bases and J by 10 bases, 13 bases remained unmatched. The CDR3: CATLEQGPGSPLHF. The DNA of the CDR3 is TGTGCCACACTTGAACAGGGGCCGGGATCACCCCTCCACTTT.

This clone was seen more than once but under ten times. V is TRBV4-3 and J is TRBJ2-3; D call uncertain. The CDR3 is 14 residues long. Trimming stripped 3 bases from V and 1 base from J, with 8 bases between. Germline-derived CDR1 and CDR2 are LGHNA and YSLEER. CDR3 nucleotides: TGCGCCAGCAGCCACAAGACTGGCACAGATACGCAGTATTTT. Translation gives CASSHKTGTDTQYF.

This clone has a handful of counts. The CDR3, as DNA: TGTGCCAGCAGCTCCTTAGCGGGGGGGCCGGATACGCAGTATTTT. Translation gives CASSSLAGGPDTQYF. V and J are TRBV7-2 and TRBJ2-3; the match to TRBD2 covers 11 bases. Germline loops: CDR1 SGHTA, CDR2 FQGNSA. The CDR3 extends over 15 amino acids. J gave up 6 bases and V 4 bases, and 6 bases lay outside the gene matches.

This clone was found a few times. The rearrangement uses TRBV7-9 and TRBJ2-5; weak D call: TRBD1 (6 bases). The germline CDR1 and CDR2 sequences are SEHNR and FQNEAQ (reference sequence). The CDR3 has 14 residues. Trimming took 3 bases from V and 5 from J, leaving 13 bases between them. CDR3 amino acids: CASSFQGRGETQYF. DNA of the CDR3: TGTGCCAGCAGCTTCCAGGGAAGGGGGGAGACCCAGTACTTC. The complete variable domain, with remaining parts taken from reference TRBV7-9 and TRBJ2-5, reads DTGVSQNPRHKITKRGQNVTFRCDPISEHNRLYWYRQTLGQGPEFLTYFQNEAQLEKSRLLSDRFSAERPKGSFSTLEIQRTEQGDSAMYLCASSFQGRGETQYFGPGTRLLVL.

J is TRBJ2-5 and V is TRBV6-5, with 8 bases matching TRBD2. V gave up 5 bases and J gave up 8 bases; unmatched junction bases: 7. This CDR3 has 13 residues. Germline CDR1 is MNHEY and CDR2 is SVGAGI. CDR3 in DNA: TGTGCCAGCAGTGACAGCCGGGGGGGAACCCAGTACTTC. Translation: CASSDSRGGTQYF.

The chain carries TRBV29-1 and TRBJ2-5; TRBD1 aligns across 8 bases. The germline gives CDR1 SQVTM, CDR2 ANQGSEA. V lost 7 bases to trimming and J lost 5 bases; unmatched junction nucleotides: 9. This CDR3 comprises 13 residues. The CDR3 reads CSGEQGVGETQYF. The CDR3 DNA follows: TGCAGCGGGGAACAGGGGGTAGGTGAGACCCAGTACTTC.

This clone occurred a few times. The chain recombines TRBV6-4 with TRBJ2-1; 9 nucleotides agree with TRBD2. Germline CDR1 and CDR2: MRHNA and SNTAGT. J was trimmed by 8 bases and V by 0 bases; bases with no gene match: 5. The CDR3 covers 15 residues. The CDR3 region is CASSDSASGADEQFF. The DNA for the CDR3 is TGTGCCAGCAGTGACTCGGCTAGCGGGGCTGATGAGCAGTTCTTC.

J is TRBJ1-3 and V is TRBV6-5; no reliable D call. Germline CDR1 MNHEY, CDR2 SVGAGI. The germline V and J ends were trimmed by 4 bases and 0 bases, with 13 bases remaining between them. CDR3 length: 16 residues. The CDR3 region is CASSLAGGYSGNTIYF. The CDR3 DNA is TGTGCCAGCAGTTTGGCTGGCGGCTACTCTGGAAACACCATATATTTT.

This clone appeared a single time. The chain uses TRBV7-2 and TRBJ2-3; D uncertain. The length of the CDR3 is 13 residues. Germline CDR1 SGHTA, CDR2 FQGNSA. The V and J ends lost 6 bases and 5 bases respectively, with 12 bases between them. Here the CDR3 reads CASSQILQDTQYF. Here the CDR3 DNA reads TGTGCCAGCAGTCAAATACTACAAGATACGCAGTATTTT.

The chain combines TRBV9 with TRBJ2-3; D is possibly TRBD2 (7 bases). The length of the CDR3 is 16 residues. From germline, CDR1 is SGDLS and CDR2 YYNGEE. Trimming pared 0 bases from V and 3 bases from J, leaving 14 bases between. The DNA for the CDR3 is TGTGCCAGCAGCGTAGTCTACGGGGGGCGGACAGATACGCAGTATTTT. Translating gives CASSVVYGGRTDTQYF.

This clone appeared a few times. The chain carries TRBV7-6 and TRBJ2-3; D gene ambiguous. V lost 1 base and J lost 2, with 10 bases in between. Germline V lookup: CDR1 SGHVS, CDR2 FNYEAQ. This CDR3 is 15 amino acids long. CDR3 residues: CASSLDAGYTDTQYF. The CDR3 DNA reads as TGTGCCAGCAGCTTAGATGCAGGATACACAGATACGCAGTATTTT.

This clone was counted only a few times. This sequence joins TRBV5-1 and TRBJ1-2; no definite D call. Germline V gives CDR1 SGHRS, CDR2 YFSETQ. CDR3 length: 14 residues. The V end lost 0 bases, the J end lost 2 bases, and 8 bases lay between the germline ends. CDR3 residues: CASSLAPGNYGYTF. For the CDR3, the DNA is TGCGCCAGCAGCTTGGCCCCGGGGAACTATGGCTACACCTTC.

As to this clone: Different DNA sequences within this sample yield the same CDR3. The chain joins TRBV5-1 to TRBJ2-7, with D possibly being TRBD1 (5 bases). The CDR3 loop spans 12 amino acids. V was shortened by 1 base and J by 3 bases, with 5 bases between the two germline ends. The germline V gene encodes CDR1 SGHRS and CDR2 YFSETQ. The CDR3 sequence is CASSLQGYEQYF. Here the CDR3 DNA reads TGCGCCAGCAGCTTGCAGGGCTACGAGCAGTACTTC.

This rearrangement joins TRBV6-6 to TRBJ1-1, with D maybe TRBD1 (5 bases). In germline, CDR1 is MNHNY, CDR2 SVGAGI (reference sequence). There are 11 residues in the CDR3. Trimming removed 6 bases at V and 6 bases at J, with 8 bases between. CDR3 bases: TGTGCCAGCAGGGGGGGGGCTGAAGCTTTCTTT. It translates to CASRGGAEAFF.

This chain connects TRBV9 to TRBJ2-7, with 7 bases matching TRBD1. The V and J ends lost 0 bases and 1 base, in that order; junction bases with no gene match: 7. Germline loops: CDR1 SGDLS, CDR2 YYNGEE. The CDR3 extends over 16 amino acids. This chain's CDR3 is CASSVGDSAASYEQYF. CDR3 DNA: TGTGCCAGCAGCGTAGGGGACAGCGCAGCGTCCTACGAGCAGTACTTC.